What follows describes a single T cell receptor beta chain. Here immunoSEQ multiplex PCR was the method, and the copy in TCRdb shows in-frame clones only, minus some. The sample consists of 90,000 to 120,000 clones, roughly 90% of them appearing once. The sample originates from a study of T cell changes during pregnancy in multiple sclerosis. Looked up from germline, CDR1 is LNHDA and CDR2 is SQIVND (reference sequence). The CDR3 runs 16 residues. The V and J ends lost 2 bases and 1 base respectively, with 12 bases between them. The chain uses TRBV19 and TRBJ1-5; perhaps TRBD1 as D (5 bases). Sequenced here: peripheral blood, sampled after pregnancy. This receptor was identified in a female donor with multiple sclerosis, enrolled in a pregnancy study. In DNA form, the CDR3 reads TGTGCCAGTAGTATAAGGCGGGGGTCGAGCAATCAGCCCCAGCATTTT. It encodes CASSIRRGSSNQPQHF.